This T cell receptor beta chain was identified in a study of T cell repertoires in cytomegalovirus infection. Study results and limitations: CMV-specific TCR beta clonotypes restricted by HLA-C were the ones dominating the ex vivo response.

TCRdb recomputed calls from the reads with MiXCR, one row per CDR3 protein. Of approximately 770,000 distinct CDR3 sequences in the sample, approximately 32% were seen once. As regards this clonotype: Its antigen is unknown.

The length of the CDR3 is 14 residues. Trimming took 2 bases from V and 5 from J, leaving 12 bases between them. The sequence was collected from a human donor in good health (CMV status not recorded). Some clones in this sample may be carry-over from other donors' samples. The material was cultured CD8+ T cells from PBMCs, obtained from culture after CMV antigen stimulation. This sequence joins TRBV12-3 or TRBV12-4 and TRBJ1-1; D is ambiguous. In DNA, the CDR3 is TGTGCCAGCAGTTTATTGCAGGATGGAACTGAAGCTTTCTTT. This encodes CASSLLQDGTEAFF.